This T cell receptor beta chain was obtained from a study of cytomegalovirus exposure and HLA in healthy donors. Regarding this clone: Its antigen remains unidentified.

Donors showed nominal health when sampled, although they likely had unrecorded immune exposures. Regarding the study as a whole: TCR beta chains numbering more than 150 were designated cytomegalovirus-associated.

The PCR ran on 60 Vbeta and 13 Jbeta primers. Using immunoSEQ multiplex PCR, the repertoire was profiled, and TCRdb retains in-frame clones only, with some absent. Of 150,000 to 250,000 clones detected, 85% appear once; the ten largest clones hold approximately 2.1%. The TCR originated in a woman aged 45-65 years in good health and CMV-seronegative. The sequencing sample was made of PBMCs.

CDR3 loop: CASSRGGERRETQYF. CDR3 DNA: TGTGCCAGCAGCCGAGGGGGGGAGCGGAGGGAGACCCAGTACTTC. The rearrangement joins TRBV7-3 to TRBJ2-5; perhaps TRBD2 as D (7 bases). Per germline, CDR1 SGHTA and CDR2 FQGTGA. The CDR3 spans 15 residues. Trimming removed 5 bases from V and 5 bases from J, with 18 bases in between.